A single sample is the source of the 21 T cell receptor beta chains below, sequenced in a study of blood T cell repertoires in COVID-19. TCRdb's copy holds only in-frame clones and misses some; the assay was immunoSEQ multiplex PCR. Found here are roughly 350,000 clones, 87% of them singletons; the top ten hold 8.5% to 12%. Sequences were obtained from peripheral blood. Every receptor here comes from a woman in her twenties or thirties with COVID-19, enrolled during active disease.

The gene calls are TRBV2 and TRBJ2-1, with 8 positions matching TRBD2. Trimming at V came to 8 bases and at J to 8 bases, leaving 14 bases not matched to a gene. The CDR3 sequence is 15 residues long. Germline assignment: CDR1 SNHLY and CDR2 FYNNEI. CDR3: CASCPREGNRDEQFF. CDR3 nucleotide sequence: TGTGCCAGCTGTCCCCGGGAGGGCAATCGGGATGAGCAGTTCTTC. Combining the CDR3 with reference TRBV2 and TRBJ2-1 gives the whole variable domain EPEVTQTPSHQVTQMGQEVILRCVPISNHLYFYWYRQILGQKVEFLVSFYNNEISEKSEIFDDQFSVERPDGSNFTLKIRSTKLEDSAMYFCASCPREGNRDEQFFGPGTRLTVL.

The chain uses TRBV11-3 and TRBJ2-7; D might be TRBD1 (5 bases). Germline V gene data show CDR1 as SGHNT and CDR2 as YENEEA. V was pared by 0 bases and J by 0 bases, with 9 bases between. The CDR3 is 15 amino acids. CDR3 loop: CASSLEWGPSYEQYF. DNA of the CDR3: TGTGCCAGCAGCTTAGAGTGGGGCCCCTCCTACGAGCAGTACTTC.

The chain combines TRBV7-2 with TRBJ2-7; D remains ambiguous. The ends were cut back, 1 base at V and 2 bases at J, with 21 bases in the middle. The length of the CDR3 is 18 residues. The germline V gene has CDR1 SGHTA and CDR2 FQGNSA. The CDR3 here is CASSLGQINLVRTYEQYF. CDR3 bases: TGTGCCAGCAGCTTAGGCCAAATCAACTTGGTCCGCACCTACGAGCAGTACTTC.

The CDR3 nucleotides are TGTGCCAGCAGTCCCCTGCGAGCAGAGCAGTTCTTC. Protein: CASSPLRAEQFF. The gene calls are TRBV27 and TRBJ2-1, with D unresolved. Germline lookup yields CDR1 MNHEY and CDR2 SMNVEV (reference sequence). The CDR3 has 12 residues. V was shortened by 5 bases and J by 10 bases, with 12 bases between the two germline ends.

Only one count was recorded for this clone. The chain links TRBV5-1 to TRBJ1-1; 10 bases align to TRBD1. This CDR3 region has 15 residues. V shed 0 bases, J shed 4 bases, and the junction held 3 bases outside the gene matches. Germline V gives CDR1 SGHRS, CDR2 YFSETQ. CDR3 coding DNA: TGCGCCAGCAGCTTGGTCGGGACAGGGGTCACTGAAGCTTTCTTT. Protein product: CASSLVGTGVTEAFF.

The V gene is TRBV28, the J gene TRBJ1-5; perhaps TRBD1 as D (5 bases). This CDR3 has 16 residues. Per the germline V gene, CDR1 is MDHEN and CDR2 is SYDVKM. V was clipped by 6 bases and J by 7 bases, with 22 bases between them. As DNA, the CDR3 is TGTGCCAGCAGACAGATCCTTCCCAGGGCGGGACAGCCCCAGCATTTT. Translation gives CASRQILPRAGQPQHF.

The V call is TRBV9, the J call TRBJ2-7; 10 nucleotides agree with TRBD2. This CDR3 spans 17 amino acids. CDR1 SGDLS and CDR2 YYNGEE come from the germline V gene. V dropped 0 bases and J dropped 0; count of bases not matched to a gene: 6. CDR3 DNA sequence: TGTGCCAGCAGCGTAGGGGCTAGCGGGAGAACCTCCTACGAGCAGTACTTC. Amino acids: CASSVGASGRTSYEQYF.

CDR3 nucleotide sequence: TGTGCCAGCAGGCACAGGGGCGCAAACACCGGGGAGCTGTTTTTT. This sequence encodes CASRHRGANTGELFF. V usage is TRBV25-1 and J usage is TRBJ2-2; 7 bases agree with TRBD1. This CDR3 contains 15 residues. Germline V CDR1 and CDR2: MGHDK, SYGVNS. Trimming removed 6 bases from V and 2 bases from J; junction bases left unmatched: 6.

This clone was observed a single time. This chain joins TRBV5-5 and TRBJ2-5, with a tentative D call TRBD2 (6 bases). This CDR3 is 14 amino acids long. The V gene lost 3 bases and the J gene lost 7 bases, with 16 bases spanning the gap. Germline V gene lookup returns CDR1 SGHKS and CDR2 YYEKEE (reference sequence). DNA for the CDR3: TGTGCCAGCAGCTATGGGGGGTTAAGTTCGACCCAGTACTTC. As protein: CASSYGGLSSTQYF.

The V call is TRBV5-1, the J call TRBJ1-1, with D possibly being TRBD1 (6 bases). Trimming took 4 bases from V and 1 from J, leaving 8 bases between them. CDR3 length: 13 amino acids. Germline assignment: CDR1 SGHRS and CDR2 YFSETQ. CDR3 loop: CASSPTGNTEAFF. The CDR3 nucleotides read TGCGCCAGCAGCCCGACAGGGAACACTGAAGCTTTCTTT.

In DNA form, the CDR3 reads TGTGCCAGCAGCTACCTAGAACAAGAGACCCAGTACTTC. It codes for CASSYLEQETQYF. The chain uses TRBV7-8 and TRBJ2-5; D gene uncertain. The V gene's germline CDR1 is SGHVS and CDR2 FQNEAQ. The length of the CDR3 is 13 residues. V lost 4 bases to trimming and J lost 2 bases, with 8 bases between them.

The V gene is TRBV5-1, the J gene TRBJ2-7; TRBD1 is a possible D gene (5 bases). Trimming left V 0 bases short and J 0 bases short, with 10 bases between. The CDR3 sequence is 15 residues long. Germline loops: CDR1 SGHRS, CDR2 YFSETQ. The CDR3 DNA reads TGCGCCAGCAGCTTGGAGTTGGGGCCCTCCTACGAGCAGTACTTC. Protein sequence: CASSLELGPSYEQYF.

The chain carries TRBV27 and TRBJ2-7; 10 nucleotides match TRBD1. Germline V gives CDR1 MNHEY, CDR2 SMNVEV (reference sequence). This CDR3 has 15 residues. The J segment lost 3 bases and the V segment lost 0 bases, leaving 2 bases of the junction unmatched. CDR3 DNA: TGTGCCAGCAGTTTATCAGGACAGGGGGACTACGAGCAGTACTTC. This translates into CASSLSGQGDYEQYF.

This chain joins TRBV4-1 and TRBJ2-4, with 8 bases aligning to TRBD1. Germline CDR1 and CDR2: MGHRA and YSYEKL. The junction had 4 bases not matched to a gene; V was cut back by 1 base and J by 5 bases. The CDR3 has 15 amino acids. CDR3 sequence (DNA): TGCGCCAGCAGCCAAGTCACGACAGGGGAAAACATTCAGTACTTC. The encoded protein is CASSQVTTGENIQYF.

This clone was detected only a few times. The rearrangement joins TRBV6-5 to TRBJ2-7, with 10 bases that match TRBD1. There are 15 residues in the CDR3. V was pared by 3 bases and J by 2 bases, with 4 bases of the junction left unmatched. Germline V gene sequence: CDR1 MNHEY, CDR2 SVGAGI. This CDR3 reads CASSYRGQGAYEQYF. The CDR3 DNA is TGTGCCAGCAGTTATCGCGGACAGGGGGCCTACGAGCAGTACTTC.

The V and J genes are TRBV19 and TRBJ2-5, with 9 bases lining up with TRBD1. The junction had 13 bases not matched to a gene; V was cut back by 1 base and J by 4 bases. The length of the CDR3 is 18 residues. CDR1 and CDR2 (germline): LNHDA, SQIVND (reference sequence). The CDR3 coding sequence is TGTGCCAGTAGTATAGCCCGTACAGGGGGCTGGGTTGGAGAGACCCAGTACTTC. Protein product: CASSIARTGGWVGETQYF.

Concerning this clone itself: The junction departs from germline at one end; a sequencing error may be responsible. The V gene is TRBV7-7, the J gene TRBJ2-7, with D perhaps matching TRBD2 (6 bases). This CDR3 has 17 residues. CDR1 is SSHAT, CDR2 FNYEAQ, per germline (reference sequence). CDR3 DNA sequence: TGTGCTAGCAGCCCTGGCCAGTTTGCAGAGGGGAGGCACGAGCAGTACTTC. Protein sequence: CASSPGQFAEGRHEQYF. The entire variable domain, with the rest obtained from reference TRBV7-7 and TRBJ2-7, is as follows: GAGVSQSPRYKVTKRGQDVTLRCDPISSHATLYWYQQALGQGPEFLTYFNYEAQPDKSGLPSDRFSAERPEGSISTLTIQRTEQRDSAMYRCASSPGQFAEGRHEQYFGPGTRLTVT.

This clone came up a few times. V is TRBV7-2 and J is TRBJ2-2; 8 bases fit TRBD2. The CDR3 has 17 residues. Per germline, CDR1 SGHTA and CDR2 FQGNSA. The junction had 10 bases not matched to a gene; V was cut back by 3 bases and J by 4 bases. The CDR3, as DNA: TGTGCCAGCAGCTTTTCGGGACTAGACGCCGTCACCGGGGAGCTGTTTTTT. Its translation: CASSFSGLDAVTGELFF.

This chain connects TRBV29-1 to TRBJ2-3; a possible D gene is TRBD2 (5 bases). CDR1 is SQVTM and CDR2 is ANQGSEA in the germline V gene. V was shortened by 4 bases and J by 0 bases, with 11 bases between the two germline ends. This CDR3 spans 14 amino acids. The CDR3 coding sequence is TGCAGCGTTGGGCTAGCAGATAGCACAGATACGCAGTATTTT. It encodes CSVGLADSTDTQYF.

The chain employs TRBV11-2 and TRBJ2-1; 9 bases map to TRBD1. The CDR3 runs 15 residues. From germline, CDR1 is SGHAT and CDR2 FQNNGV. V shed 6 bases, J shed 1 base, and the junction held 4 bases outside the gene matches. Here the CDR3 DNA reads TGTGCCAGCAGACCGGGACAGGGTTCCTACAATGAGCAGTTCTTC. This sequence encodes CASRPGQGSYNEQFF.

The V and J genes are TRBV2 and TRBJ2-3, with 9 nucleotides matching TRBD1. Looked up from germline, CDR1 is SNHLY and CDR2 is FYNNEI. The CDR3 runs to 15 residues. The V and J ends lost 5 bases and 3 bases, in that order; junction bases with no gene match: 6. The CDR3 here is CASSWGQGGTDTQYF. The CDR3 region has the DNA TGTGCCAGCAGTTGGGGACAGGGTGGGACAGATACGCAGTATTTT. Full variable domain (remainder filled in from reference TRBV2 and TRBJ2-3): EPEVTQTPSHQVTQMGQEVILRCVPISNHLYFYWYRQILGQKVEFLVSFYNNEISEKSEIFDDQFSVERPDGSNFTLKIRSTKLEDSAMYFCASSWGQGGTDTQYFGPGTRLTVL.